The 2 T cell receptor beta chains in this list originate from one sample, sequenced in a study of chemoradiotherapy in HPV16-positive cancers. Some clones are missing from TCRdb's copy, which holds only in-frame ones; the method was immunoSEQ multiplex PCR. The table includes approximately 4,500 clones, about two thirds detected once. The sample consisted of tumor tissue, taken from a patient who underwent chemoradiotherapy. The source of these receptors is a human donor with HPV-associated anogenital cancer.

The rearrangement uses TRBV5-4 and TRBJ2-7, with D maybe TRBD1 (6 bases). The CDR3 consists of 14 residues. V lost 0 bases, J lost 3 bases, and 10 bases lay in between. CDR1 is SGHNT, CDR2 YYREEE, per germline (reference sequence). The CDR3 spells CASSLATGNYEQYF. The CDR3 nucleotides are TGTGCCAGCAGCTTGGCTACAGGGAACTACGAGCAGTACTTC.

The chain carries TRBV5-1 and TRBJ1-4; 10 nucleotides match TRBD1. Germline CDR1 SGHRS, CDR2 YFSETQ. The CDR3 is 14 residues long. J lost 7 bases, V lost 3 bases, and 3 bases had no gene match. CDR3 sequence reads: CASSSGTGAEKLFF. CDR3 nucleotides: TGCGCCAGCAGCTCCGGGACAGGGGCTGAAAAACTGTTTTTT.